This is a list of T cell receptor beta chains from one sample in a study of tumor-infiltrating lymphocytes in primary liver carcinoma. MiXCR was run by TCRdb on the multiplex PCR reads, yielding one entry per CDR3 protein. Of about 190,000 distinct CDR3 sequences in the sample, around 85% were seen once. The source material was tumor tissue from primary liver carcinoma. The receptors derive from a man aged 40-55 years with primary liver carcinoma and hepatitis B virus infection. The CDR3 runs from the conserved cysteine through the conserved F or W. The order of the fields is D gene, V gene, CDR3 length, J gene, clone size, CDR3 DNA, CDR3 protein. The D gene is left open where the match is weak. Only some rows state a clone size, as once, few, many or a class for expanded clones.

TRBD1	TRBV5-1	14	TRBJ2-1	NA	TGCGCCAGCAACCAACAGGGGCGGCTCGATGAGCAGTTCTTC	CASNQQGRLDEQFF
TRBD2	TRBV11-2	15	TRBJ2-7	NA	TGTGCCAGCAGTTCAGGACTAGGACGGTCCTACGAGCAATACTTC	CASSSGLGRSYEQYF
TRBD2	TRBV6-2/TRBV6-3	14	TRBJ2-3	NA	TGTGGCAGCAGTGAAGGACTAGGGTCGGATACGCAGTATTTT	CGSSEGLGSDTQYF
NA	TRBV6-2/TRBV6-3	14	TRBJ2-2	NA	TGTGCCAGTCGAGTGAACACTTACACCGGGGAGCTGTTTTTT	CASRVNTYTGELFF
NA	TRBV6-4	13	TRBJ2-2	NA	TGCGCCAGCAGTGGGGAAGGGGCAGGGGAGCTGTTTTTT	CASSGEGAGELFF
NA	TRBV5-4	15	TRBJ2-2	many	TGTGCCAGCAGCTTGGGTTCCGGGAACACCGGGGAGCTGTTTTTT	CASSLGSGNTGELFF
TRBD1	TRBV12-3/TRBV12-4	14	TRBJ1-6	many	TGTGCCAGCAGTCTCGGGACAGGGCGGTCACCCCTCCACTTT	CASSLGTGRSPLHF
TRBD1	TRBV12-3/TRBV12-4	15	TRBJ1-4	NA	TGTGCCAGCAGTCTGTCCGGGACAGGGGTTGAAAAACTGTTGTTT	CASSLSGTGVEKLLF
NA	TRBV11-1	16	TRBJ2-1	few	TGTGCCAGCAGCTTACGGGGCAGTGCCTCCTACAACGAGCAATTCTTC	CASSLRGSASYNEQFF
TRBD2	TRBV6-1	16	TRBJ2-1	NA	TGTGCCAGCAGTGAAGAGACTAGCAGGAGATACATTGAGCAGTTCTTC	CASSEETSRRYIEQFF
NA	TRBV10-2	14	TRBJ1-5	NA	TGCGCCAGCAGTGGGATCGCAGGGGATCAGCCCCGGCATTTT	CASSGIAGDQPRHF
NA	TRBV12-3/TRBV12-4	12	TRBJ1-1	NA	TGTGCCAGTAGTCCCCGCGGTACTGAAGCTCTCTTT	CASSPRGTEALF
NA	TRBV6-2/TRBV6-3	13	TRBJ2-7	NA	TGTGCCAGCATCTACGCGGTACCCTACGAGCAGTACTTC	CASIYAVPYEQYF
TRBD1	TRBV6-6	17	TRBJ2-6	NA	TGTGCCAGCAGGCATGGGACAGTAACTCTGCGGGCAAACGTCCTGACTTTC	CASRHGTVTLRANVLTF
NA	TRBV5-1	15	TRBJ1-4	NA	TGCGCTAGCACTCGCGACAGACCGACTAATGAAAAACTGCTTTTT	CASTRDRPTNEKLLF
TRBD1	TRBV7-9	14	TRBJ2-7	NA	TGTGCCAGCAATACCAAGGGGACAGGGGGCAAGCAGAACTTC	CASNTKGTGGKQNF
NA	TRBV29-1	14	TRBJ2-2	once	TGCAGCGTTGTAAACAGGGTGAACACCGGGGAGATGTTTTTT	CSVVNRVNTGEMFF
NA	TRBV29-1	12	TRBJ2-2	NA	TGCAGCATTATGGGTAAAACCGGGGAGCTGTTTTTT	CSIMGKTGELFF
TRBD1	TRBV4-1	17	TRBJ1-6	NA	TGCGCCAGCAGCCAGGACAGGGGGCGTTCTATGAATTCACTCCTCCACTTT	CASSQDRGRSMNSLLHF
NA	TRBV11-2	18	TRBJ2-5	NA	TGTGCCAGTAGCGCTAACTCAATCCAGGGTACTGGGCGGGAGACCCAGTACTTC	CASSANSIQGTGRETQYF
NA	TRBV29-1	14	TRBJ2-1	NA	TGCAGCGCAAGAGTAGGAGGAAGTCGGAATGAGCAGTTCTTC	CSARVGGSRNEQFF
TRBD2	TRBV6-5	18	TRBJ2-2	NA	TGCGCCAGCAGATCGATCCTCGGGACTAGCGGGAGAGGTGGGGAGCTGTACTTT	CASRSILGTSGRGGELYF
NA	TRBV6-5	13	TRBJ1-2	NA	TGTGTCAGCAGCCAGGACAGCGCGAGCGGCTACACATTC	CVSSQDSASGYTF
NA	TRBV5-1	15	TRBJ1-1	NA	TGCGCCAACAGCCCCACGGTCAGGGTGGACACTGAAGCTTTCTTT	CANSPTVRVDTEAFF
NA	TRBV12-3/TRBV12-4	14	TRBJ2-2	NA	TGTGTCAGCAGTTGGGGGAGGCACGACGGGGAGCTGTTTTTT	CVSSWGRHDGELFF
NA	TRBV11-2	17	TRBJ1-5	NA	TGTGCCGGCAGCTTAGTATGGGTAACAGGTAGCAATCAGCCCCAGCATTTT	CAGSLVWVTGSNQPQHF
NA	TRBV6-6	11	TRBJ2-1	NA	TGCGCCAGCAGCGCGCGGGATGAGCAGTTCTTC	CASSARDEQFF
NA	TRBV28	12	TRBJ1-2	many	TGTGCCTGCGGGAATCCTAACTATGGCTACACCTTC	CACGNPNYGYTF
NA	TRBV29-1	14	TRBJ1-1	once	TGCAACGTCGTCAGAGGGGGGGTGAACACTGAAGTTTTCTTT	CNVVRGGVNTEVFF
NA	TRBV29-1	15	TRBJ1-1	NA	TGCAACGTTGGTCCAGGGTGGGATATGGTCGCTGGAGCTTTCTTT	CNVGPGWDMVAGAFF
NA	TRBV29-1	13	TRBJ1-1	NA	TGCAGCGTCTCGATTCGGTGGGGAACTGAAGCTTTCTTT	CSVSIRWGTEAFF
NA	TRBV4-2	15	TRBJ2-7	NA	TGTGCCAGCAGCCAAGATAAGGGAAACGGCTACGAGCATTACTTC	CASSQDKGNGYEHYF
NA	TRBV11-2	17	TRBJ2-2	NA	TGTGCCAGCAATTTAGATCATCGGGGTAGGGACACCGTGGAGCTGTTTTTT	CASNLDHRGRDTVELFF
TRBD2	TRBV6-2/TRBV6-3	15	TRBJ2-7	NA	TGTATCAGCAGCACTCCGACTAGCGGAGGGTACGAGGAGTACTTC	CISSTPTSGGYEEYF
NA	TRBV29-1	13	TRBJ1-5	NA	TGCAGCGTATCCAGCGGGGGCGGCCAGTCCCAGCATTTT	CSVSSGGGQSQHF